This TCR beta chain emerged from a study of blood T cell repertoires in COVID-19. Across the whole study: Some COVID-19 samples were acute and others convalescent; all came from the United States, Italy and Spain. Sources were T cells, B-cell-depleted T cells, or PBMCs; the material itself was cDNA or gDNA.

Resolution of symptoms, clearance, or two negative PCRs was present in recovered Cohort 3 donors. Authors' analysis steps: Counts of nucleated cells, estimated from reference gene primer amplification, were obtained. Method: immunoSEQ multiplex PCR; TCRdb's copy keeps in-frame clones and lacks some. The DNA gave D and trimming, while V, J and clone size come from that table. The top ten hold roughly 1.1% of the sample, which has about 300,000 clones, approximately 92% seen once. Trimming took off 2 bases at V and 2 bases at J, with 10 bases between the two ends. Germline CDR1 reads GTSNPN; CDR2 reads SVGIG (reference sequence). The CDR3 has 13 residues.

This rearrangement joins TRBV30 to TRBJ2-7; tentatively, D is TRBD1 (6 bases). The receptor was derived from a woman under 40 who had recovered from COVID-19. Specimen: PBMCs or T cells enriched from blood (not recorded which). CDR3 nucleotides: TGTGCCTGGAGTCTGGGGGCCACCTACGAGCAGTACTTC. This sequence encodes CAWSLGATYEQYF.